The 25 T cell receptor beta chains below all came from one sample that was sequenced in a study of T cells in Graves' hyperthyroidism and ophthalmopathy. The TCR beta CDR3 regions underwent amplification using RNA transcripts as the source. Carried out on the TCR CDR3, a first-round RT-PCR used the HTBI primer set. TCRdb re-derived calls from the multiplex PCR reads in MiXCR, one entry per CDR3 protein. The sample consists of approximately 400,000 distinct CDR3 sequences, approximately 14% of them appearing once. The sequencing sample was made of blood. These receptors were collected from a young woman with Graves' hyperthyroidism.

This clonotype has at least ten counts. This chain joins TRBV12-5 and TRBJ2-3, with 11 bases fitting TRBD2. V lost 2 bases, J lost 0 bases, and 4 bases stayed unmatched. This CDR3 contains 17 residues. The V gene's germline CDR1 is LGHNT and CDR2 FRNRAP. The CDR3 nucleotides are TGTGCTAGTGGTTTGTCCCGACTAGCGGGAAGCACAGATACGCAGTATTTT. Protein sequence: CASGLSRLAGSTDTQYF. The full variable domain, completed using reference TRBV12-5 and TRBJ2-3, is DARVTQTPRHKVTEMGQEVTMRCQPILGHNTVFWYRQTMMQGLELLAYFRNRAPLDDSGMPKDRFSAEMPDATLATLKIQPSEPRDSAVYFCASGLSRLAGSTDTQYFGPGTRLTVL.

This clonotype showed up just a few times. J is TRBJ2-5 and V is TRBV25-1, with 9 bases that match TRBD1. V shed 3 bases and J 6 bases; nucleotides not matched to a gene: 5. This CDR3 contains 14 residues. Germline CDR1 and CDR2: MGHDK and SYGVNS. In DNA, the CDR3 is TGTGCCAGCAGTGAGAAGACAGGGGGAAAGACCCAGTACTTC. Amino acid sequence: CASSEKTGGKTQYF.

This chain connects TRBV11-2 to TRBJ2-7; perhaps D is TRBD1 or TRBD2 (5 bases each). CDR3 length equals 16 residues. Looked up from germline, CDR1 is SGHAT and CDR2 is FQNNGV. Trimming took 2 bases from V and 4 from J, leaving 18 bases between them. CDR3 loop: CASSLNVWDRLYEQYF. The CDR3 DNA sequence: TGTGCCAGCAGCTTAAATGTGTGGGACCGTCTGTACGAGCAGTACTTC.

In its sample, this clonotype was seen many times. The chain recombines TRBV7-9 with TRBJ2-7; possible D gene TRBD1, 6 bases. The CDR3 length is 15 residues. V lost 1 base and J lost 3, with 13 bases in between. Looked up from germline, CDR1 is SEHNR and CDR2 is FQNEAQ (reference sequence). In DNA form, the CDR3 reads TGTGCCAGCAGCTTAGACGCAGGGGAAATCTACGAGCAGTACTTC. Its protein product is CASSLDAGEIYEQYF.

CDR3 in DNA: TGCGCCAGCAGCCAATTGACAGGGGGCAGTCAGCCCCAGCATTTT. Amino acids: CASSQLTGGSQPQHF. The rearrangement uses TRBV4-1 and TRBJ1-5; 10 nucleotides match TRBD1. Trimming cost V 2 bases and J 6 bases; bases outside gene matches: 4. This CDR3 region has 15 residues. From germline, CDR1 is MGHRA and CDR2 YSYEKL.

This clonotype occurred many times. The V and J genes are TRBV2 and TRBJ2-1, with TRBD2 identical over 13 bases. Trimming cost V 5 bases and J 8 bases; bases outside gene matches: 6. This CDR3 region has 15 residues. The germline gives CDR1 SNHLY, CDR2 FYNNEI. CDR3 bases: TGTGCCAGCAGTAGGACTAGCGGGAGAGCTTATGAGCAGTTCTTC. This sequence encodes CASSRTSGRAYEQFF.

This clonotype was counted ten times or more. V usage is TRBV3-1 and J usage is TRBJ1-6, with 7 bases matching TRBD1. The CDR3 consists of 15 residues. J was trimmed by 7 bases and V by 1 base; bases with no gene match: 4. Looked up from germline, CDR1 is LGHDT and CDR2 is YNNKEL (reference sequence). CDR3 bases: TGTGCCAGCAGCCAAGCCGGGACAGCAAATTCACCCCTCCACTTT. This translates into CASSQAGTANSPLHF. Full variable domain (remainder filled in from reference TRBV3-1 and TRBJ1-6): DTAVSQTPKYLVTQMGNDKSIKCEQNLGHDTMYWYKQDSKKFLKIMFSYNNKELIINETVPNRFSPKSPDKAHLNLHINSLELGDSAVYFCASSQAGTANSPLHFGNGTRLTVT.

The table lists this clonotype with many counts. The chain carries TRBV30 and TRBJ1-5; D remains unclear. Trimming left V 3 bases short and J 2 bases short, with 11 bases between. The CDR3 covers 14 residues. Germline CDR1 reads GTSNPN; CDR2 reads SVGIG (reference sequence). The DNA for the CDR3 is TGTGCCTGGAGCACCGCCAAGGGCAATCAGCCCCAGCATTTT. It yields the protein CAWSTAKGNQPQHF.

This clonotype has ten or more counts. The V and J genes are TRBV12-3 or TRBV12-4 and TRBJ1-1, with D hard to call. With 7 bases removed from V and 1 base from J, the gap between germline ends came to 13 bases. The CDR3 loop spans 14 amino acids. CDR3 in amino acids: CASTPQGRNTEAFF. CDR3 DNA sequence: TGTGCCAGCACCCCCCAAGGGCGGAACACTGAAGCTTTCTTT.

This clonotype has only a few counts. The rearrangement uses TRBV7-9 and TRBJ1-2; 7 bases align to TRBD1. V was pared by 0 bases and J by 2 bases, with 9 bases of the junction left unmatched. The CDR3 covers 17 residues. In germline, CDR1 is SEHNR, CDR2 FQNEAQ (reference sequence). The CDR3 protein is CASSLARPVTGNYGYTF. The DNA for the CDR3 is TGTGCCAGCAGCTTAGCGCGACCGGTGACAGGGAACTATGGCTACACCTTC.

This clonotype appeared many times. CDR3 sequence reads: CASSTWNKIQPQHF. CDR3 nucleotides: TGTGCCAGCTCGACATGGAACAAGATTCAGCCCCAGCATTTT. This sequence joins TRBV12-3 or TRBV12-4 and TRBJ1-5; no clear D gene. Trimming removed 8 bases at V and 6 bases at J, with 17 bases between. CDR3 size: 14 residues.

This clonotype was picked up many times. V gene TRBV7-2 combines with J gene TRBJ2-5; TRBD2 matches 11 bases. With V trimmed by 2 bases and J by 1 base, 3 bases remained unmatched. The CDR3 is 16 residues long. Germline V gene data show CDR1 as SGHTA and CDR2 as FQGNSA. CDR3 sequence reads: CASSLMGTSGQETQYF. The CDR3 nucleotides are TGTGCCAGCAGCTTAATGGGGACTAGCGGCCAAGAGACCCAGTACTTC.

This clonotype came up many times. This chain connects TRBV7-2 to TRBJ2-7; the D gene is possibly TRBD1 (5 bases). Germline V gene sequence: CDR1 SGHTA, CDR2 FQGNSA. CDR3 size: 13 residues. Trimming removed 3 bases at V and 5 bases at J, with 11 bases between. CDR3 bases: TGTGCCAGCAGCTTCCACAGGAACGACGAGCAGTACTTC. This sequence encodes CASSFHRNDEQYF. Complete variable domain (other parts from reference TRBV7-2 and TRBJ2-7): GAGVSQSPSNKVTEKGKDVELRCDPISGHTALYWYRQSLGQGLEFLIYFQGNSAPDKSGLPSDRFSAERTGGSVSTLTIQRTQQEDSAVYLCASSFHRNDEQYFGPGTRLTVT.

This clonotype was seen at least ten times. The chain couples TRBV10-3 to TRBJ1-2, with D possibly being TRBD1 (6 bases). Germline-derived CDR1 and CDR2 are ENHRY and SYGVKD. V was shortened by 7 bases and J by 3 bases, with 12 bases between the two germline ends. The CDR3 contains 13 residues. The CDR3 DNA reads TGTGCCATCACGCCTAGGACAGACTATGGCTACACCTTC. It is translated as CAITPRTDYGYTF.

This clonotype appeared many times. This sequence joins TRBV12-5 and TRBJ1-2, with TRBD1 matching over 8 bases. The CDR3 runs to 11 residues. From germline, CDR1 is LGHNT and CDR2 FRNRAP. V was pared by 9 bases and J by 6 bases, with 3 bases of the junction left unmatched. Written as DNA, the CDR3 is TGTGCTAGGCAGGGGGCAAATGGCTACACCTTC. It encodes CARQGANGYTF.

This clonotype was counted at least ten times. This chain connects TRBV12-3 or TRBV12-4 to TRBJ2-2; 13 nucleotides line up with TRBD2. V lost 5 bases and J lost 2; bases outside the gene matches: 2. The CDR3 has 16 residues. CDR3 coding DNA: TGTGCCAGCAGTGGACTAGCGGGGGCCAACACCGGGGAGCTGTTTTTT. It translates to CASSGLAGANTGELFF.

In regard to this clonotype: A much larger clone differs by one base, so this may be a read error. This rearrangement joins TRBV3-1 to TRBJ1-4; perhaps TRBD1 as D (5 bases). The CDR3 covers 13 residues. CDR1 LGHDT and CDR2 YNNKEL come from the germline V gene (reference sequence). The CDR3 region is CASSYGTNEELFF. CDR3 DNA: TGTGCCAGCAGCTACGGGACTAATGAAGAACTGTTTTTT.

This clonotype was observed many times. The V gene is TRBV6-1, the J gene TRBJ1-1; weak D call: TRBD1 (6 bases). Germline V CDR1 and CDR2: MNHNS, SASEGT. Trimming stripped 1 base from V and 0 bases from J, with 15 bases between. The length of the CDR3 is 17 residues. This CDR3 is CASSEGYQDSLNTEAFF. DNA for the CDR3: TGTGCCAGCAGTGAAGGTTATCAGGACAGTTTGAACACTGAAGCTTTCTTT.

This clonotype was counted many times. This chain joins TRBV11-3 and TRBJ2-1; no clear D. Looked up from germline, CDR1 is SGHNT and CDR2 is YENEEA. V was cut by 3 bases and J by 6 bases, with 3 bases left in between. This CDR3 spans 11 amino acids. The chain's CDR3 is CASSFSNEQFF. The DNA of the CDR3 is TGTGCCAGCAGCTTCTCCAATGAGCAGTTCTTC.

This clonotype showed up just a few times. This chain connects TRBV3-1 to TRBJ2-7; 7 nucleotides match TRBD2. The CDR3 runs to 14 residues. Unmatched junction bases numbered 11, after V lost 5 bases and J lost 7 bases. CDR1 is LGHDT and CDR2 is YNNKEL in the germline V gene (reference sequence). CDR3 sequence: CASSVSAGLGEQYF. The CDR3 DNA follows: TGTGCCAGCAGCGTATCAGCGGGGCTGGGGGAGCAGTACTTC.

At least ten counts were recorded for this clonotype. The chain combines TRBV20-1 with TRBJ2-7; D may be TRBD2 (7 bases). Trimming cost V 3 bases and J 3 bases, with 18 bases left between them. Looked up from germline, CDR1 is DFQATT and CDR2 is SNEGSKA (reference sequence). The CDR3 runs to 15 residues. CDR3 region: CSASYGGGESYEQYF. The CDR3 region has the DNA TGCAGTGCTAGCTATGGAGGGGGGGAAAGCTACGAGCAGTACTTC.

This clonotype occurred many times. The V and J genes are TRBV30 and TRBJ1-1, with D maybe TRBD1 (6 bases). Trimming cost V 0 bases and J 1 base, with 15 bases left between them. Germline V gives CDR1 GTSNPN, CDR2 SVGIG (reference sequence). The CDR3 totals 16 residues. The CDR3 spells CAWSVTRGRRNTEAFF. In DNA, the CDR3 is TGTGCCTGGAGTGTAACTCGGGGGCGCAGGAACACTGAAGCTTTCTTT.

This clonotype has at least ten counts. The chain couples TRBV5-1 to TRBJ2-1, with D perhaps assigned TRBD1 or TRBD2 (5 bases each). V shed 3 bases and J shed 12 bases, with 16 bases lying between them. The CDR3 is made up of 13 amino acids. The germline V gene has CDR1 SGHRS and CDR2 YFSETQ. CDR3 protein: CASSSTPGPWQFF. The CDR3 nucleotides are TGCGCCAGCAGCTCAACCCCGGGACCTTGGCAGTTCTTC.

To note about this clonotype: One junction end does not reproduce the germline sequence, and a read error may be involved. The V and J genes are TRBV5-6 and TRBJ2-5; D is uncertain. CDR1 SGHDT and CDR2 YYEEEE come from the germline V gene. The length of the CDR3 is 13 residues. The CDR3 sequence is CAGSWSLQETQYF. CDR3 nucleotide sequence: TGTGCCGGCAGCTGGAGTCTACAAGAGACCCAGTACTTC.

The V call is TRBV6-5, the J call TRBJ1-5; D gene unclear. This CDR3 has 16 residues. Germline V gives CDR1 MNHEY, CDR2 SVGAGI. The ends were cut back, 0 bases at V and 0 bases at J, with 9 bases in the middle. Written as DNA, the CDR3 is TGTGCCAGCAGTTACTCAGGAGGATATAGCAATCAGCCCCAGCATTTT. Translated: CASSYSGGYSNQPQHF.